This is a list of T cell receptor beta chains from one sample in a study of Ad26.COV2.S vaccination and SARS-CoV-2 variants. This table comes from immunoSEQ multiplex PCR, and its TCRdb copy is limited to in-frame clones, with some not included. In the table there are 410,000 or so clones, around 90% of which are singletons. This specimen was peripheral blood, taken in a trial of Ad26.COV2.S vaccine versus placebo. The receptors shown here come from a person between 18 and 65 years old who received the Ad26.COV2.S COVID-19 vaccine or a placebo. The CDR3 runs from the conserved cysteine through the conserved F or W. The D gene is left open where the match is weak. Clone size appears in some rows only: once, few, many, or a class for an expanded clone.

TRBD2	NA	TRBJ2-7	15	TRBV19	CASSPAGDSSYEQYF	TGTGCCAGTAGTCCGGCGGGAGACAGCTCCTACGAGCAGTACTTC
NA	NA	TRBJ2-3	16	TRBV2	CASSETGGPSTDTQYF	TGTGCCAGCAGTGAGACCGGGGGGCCTAGCACAGATACGCAGTATTTT
TRBD1	NA	TRBJ2-7	14	TRBV2	CASRSGTGVGEQYF	TGTGCCAGCAGGTCCGGGACAGGGGTTGGCGAGCAGTACTTC
NA	NA	TRBJ2-1	15	TRBV6-6	CASSGPRLDYNEQFF	TGTGCCAGCAGTGGCCCGAGACTAGACTACAATGAGCAGTTCTTC
NA	NA	TRBJ1-2	15	TRBV27	CASSNTRTANYGYTF	TGTGCCAGCAGTAATACCCGGACGGCCAACTATGGCTACACCTTC
NA	NA	TRBJ2-7	14	TRBV20-1	CSASVPIGDYEQYF	TGCAGTGCTAGTGTACCGATTGGGGATTACGAGCAGTACTTC
NA	once	TRBJ1-1	14	TRBV11-2	CASGEPDSLTEAFF	TGTGCCAGCGGCGAACCAGATTCGTTGACTGAAGCTTTCTTT
NA	NA	TRBJ2-7	15	TRBV27	CASSLSLTGSYEQYF	TGTGCCAGCAGTTTATCGTTGACAGGTTCGTACGAGCAGTACTTC
NA	NA	TRBJ2-3	15	TRBV7-2	CASSLASARRDTQYF	TGTGCCAGCAGCTTAGCCTCCGCAAGGAGAGATACGCAGTATTTT
TRBD1	NA	TRBJ1-1	15	TRBV6-5	CASRTETGDPPEAFF	TGTGCCAGCAGAACAGAAACAGGGGACCCCCCTGAAGCTTTCTTT
NA	NA	TRBJ1-1	14	TRBV4-3	CASSFQSMNTEAFF	TGCGCCAGCAGCTTCCAGAGTATGAACACTGAAGCTTTCTTT
TRBD1	NA	TRBJ2-7	14	TRBV5-1	CASSLDRGGYEQYF	TGCGCTAGCAGCCTCGACAGGGGAGGCTACGAGCAGTACTTC
NA	NA	TRBJ1-5	12	TRBV19	CASSDSDQPQHF	TGTGCCAGTAGCGACAGCGATCAGCCCCAGCATTTT
TRBD2	NA	TRBJ2-2	15	TRBV2	CASSRRLASTGELFF	TGTGCCAGCAGCCGAAGACTAGCGTCCACCGGGGAGCTGTTTTTT
NA	NA	TRBJ2-5	14	TRBV18	CASSSTSNRETQYF	TGTGCCAGCTCATCGACAAGCAATCGAGAGACCCAGTACTTC
NA	NA	TRBJ2-7	16	TRBV11-1	CASTQNHEGTRREQYF	TGTGCCAGCACCCAAAATCACGAGGGGACACGGCGCGAGCAGTACTTC
NA	once	TRBJ1-1	11	TRBV11-2	CASTGGSEAFF	TGTGCCAGCACGGGGGGATCCGAAGCTTTCTTT
NA	once	TRBJ2-1	17	TRBV4-3	CASSQDLSSGRYNEQFF	TGCGCCAGCAGCCAAGATCTAAGTAGTGGGAGGTATAATGAGCAGTTCTTC
NA	NA	TRBJ2-2	13	TRBV6-2/TRBV6-3	CASSSGTWGELFF	TGTGCCAGCAGCTCCGGGACATGGGGAGAGCTGTTTTTT
NA	NA	TRBJ1-6	18	TRBV15	CATSRELPISSYNSPLHF	TGTGCCACCAGCAGAGAGCTACCCATAAGCTCCTATAATTCACCCCTCCACTTT
NA	NA	TRBJ2-1	13	TRBV7-9	CASSLALNNEQFF	TGTGCCAGCAGCTTAGCCCTAAACAATGAGCAGTTCTTC
NA	NA	TRBJ2-3	12	TRBV6-2/TRBV6-3	CASSYGPPLQYF	TGTGCCAGCAGTTACGGACCTCCTCTGCAGTATTTT
NA	NA	TRBJ2-5	13	TRBV19	CASSMIRRETQYF	TGTGCCAGTAGTATGATTAGAAGAGAGACCCAGTACTTC
NA	NA	TRBJ1-1	15	TRBV7-9	CASSGSPNPGLEAFF	TGTGCCAGCAGCGGCTCCCCAAACCCGGGCCTTGAAGCTTTCTTT
NA	NA	TRBJ2-5	11	TRBV5-1	CASSLAETQYF	TGCGCCAGCAGCTTGGCTGAGACCCAGTACTTC
NA	once	TRBJ2-1	15	TRBV5-1	CASSLGLGPYNEQFF	TGCGCCAGCAGCTTGGGCTTAGGGCCCTACAATGAGCAGTTCTTC
TRBD2	NA	TRBJ2-1	16	TRBV15	CATSSGTSGTINEQFF	TGTGCCACCAGCAGCGGGACTAGCGGGACAATAAATGAGCAGTTCTTC
TRBD2	once	TRBJ2-5	13	TRBV6-5	CASRSSGDGTQYF	TGTGCCAGCAGGTCTAGCGGGGATGGGACCCAGTACTTC
TRBD2	NA	TRBJ2-7	14	TRBV6-2/TRBV6-3	CASSLAGVGYEQYF	TGTGCCAGCAGTTTAGCGGGAGTTGGCTACGAGCAGTACTTC
NA	NA	TRBJ1-6	17	TRBV21-1	CASSKGFGWPGNSPLHF	TGTGCCAGCAGCAAAGGGTTTGGGTGGCCCGGGAATTCACCCCTCCACTTT
NA	NA	TRBJ1-6	13	TRBV11-1	CASSERGVSPLHF	TGTGCCAGCAGCGAGAGAGGTGTTTCACCCCTCCACTTT
NA	NA	TRBJ1-2	13	TRBV29-1	CSVDSWTSYGYTF	TGCAGCGTGGACAGTTGGACATCCTATGGCTACACCTTC
TRBD1	NA	TRBJ2-6	18	TRBV19	CASTGPRDRRAGANVLTF	TGTGCCAGTACCGGACCCCGGGACAGACGGGCTGGGGCCAACGTCCTGACTTTC
TRBD1	NA	TRBJ1-2	15	TRBV6-6	CASSPDRGQSGGYTF	TGTGCCAGCAGCCCGGACAGGGGGCAATCTGGGGGCTACACCTTC
TRBD1	NA	TRBJ1-2	14	TRBV29-1	CSVERGQGAGGYTF	TGCAGCGTTGAACGGGGACAGGGTGCTGGTGGCTACACCTTC
NA	NA	TRBJ1-1	15	TRBV19	CASSRRRTENTEAFF	TGTGCCAGTAGCCGGAGGAGGACAGAGAACACTGAAGCTTTCTTT
TRBD1	NA	TRBJ1-1	13	TRBV6-4	CASNTGDNTEAFF	TGTGCCAGCAATACAGGGGACAACACTGAAGCTTTCTTT
TRBD2	few	TRBJ2-6	15	TRBV7-9	CALGEGPSETNVLTF	TGTGCCCTTGGGGAGGGTCCCTCGGAAACCAACGTCCTGACTTTC
NA	NA	TRBJ1-6	17	TRBV6-2/TRBV6-3	CASSYLPSRGYNSPLHF	TGTGCCAGCAGTTACCTACCGTCCAGAGGCTATAATTCACCCCTCCACTTT
NA	NA	TRBJ2-5	13	TRBV7-8	CASSPSTDETQYF	TGTGCCAGCAGCCCCAGTACTGATGAGACCCAGTACTTC
TRBD1	NA	TRBJ2-1	15	TRBV11-2	CASSLRDRGYNEQFF	TGTGCCAGCAGCTTACGAGACAGGGGGTACAATGAGCAGTTCTTC
TRBD1	NA	TRBJ2-7	15	TRBV6-6	CASSYSRDRGDEQYF	TGTGCCAGCAGTTACTCCAGGGACAGGGGTGACGAGCAGTACTTC
TRBD1	NA	TRBJ1-2	14	TRBV6-6	CASSYSQTGVGYTF	TGTGCCAGCAGTTACTCGCAGACAGGGGTAGGGTACACCTTC
TRBD1	NA	TRBJ1-4	21	TRBV20-1	CSASTDDRGFWTESRSEKLFF	TGCAGTGCTAGTACGGACGACAGGGGATTTTGGACCGAGTCACGGAGTGAAAAACTGTTTTTT
TRBD1	NA	TRBJ2-7	14	TRBV4-3	CATDRGNRVYEQYF	TGCGCCACGGACAGGGGGAATCGAGTCTACGAGCAGTACTTC
TRBD2	once	TRBJ2-1	14	TRBV10-3	CAVQAGGPTNEQFF	TGTGCCGTCCAAGCGGGAGGGCCGACAAATGAGCAGTTCTTC
TRBD1	NA	TRBJ1-6	15	TRBV6-5	CASSYSRGRQSPLHF	TGTGCCAGCAGTTACAGCAGGGGGCGGCAGTCACCCCTCCACTTT
TRBD1	once	TRBJ2-7	13	TRBV12-3/TRBV12-4	CASRGQGSYEQYF	TGTGCCAGCAGAGGACAGGGATCCTACGAGCAGTACTTC
NA	NA	TRBJ1-6	13	TRBV6-5	CASSSLGNSPLHF	TGTGCCAGCAGTTCCCTGGGGAATTCACCCCTCCACTTT
NA	NA	TRBJ2-3	15	TRBV4-1	CASSPRGISTDTQYF	TGCGCCAGCAGCCCCCGAGGGATAAGCACAGATACGCAGTATTTT
NA	NA	TRBJ2-7	13	TRBV11-2	CASSQGNSYEQYF	TGTGCCAGCAGTCAGGGGAACTCCTACGAGCAGTACTTC
NA	NA	TRBJ2-1	17	TRBV9	CASSARGGTSSYNEQFF	TGTGCCAGCAGCGCAAGGGGGGGAACTAGCTCCTACAATGAGCAGTTCTTC
NA	NA	TRBJ1-4	15	TRBV7-7	CASSRIRPANEKLFF	TGTGCCAGCAGCCGCATTCGCCCAGCTAATGAAAAACTGTTTTTT
NA	once	TRBJ2-3	12	TRBV6-1	CASSEGTDTQYF	TGTGCCAGCAGTGAAGGGACAGATACGCAGTATTTT
TRBD1	NA	TRBJ2-7	14	TRBV6-5	CASRKGQGTYEQYF	TGTGCCAGCAGAAAAGGACAGGGGACCTACGAGCAGTACTTC
TRBD1	NA	TRBJ1-2	16	TRBV3-1/TRBV3-2	CASSQAGGFPNYGYTF	TGTGCCAGCAGCCAAGCAGGGGGCTTCCCGAACTATGGCTACACCTTC